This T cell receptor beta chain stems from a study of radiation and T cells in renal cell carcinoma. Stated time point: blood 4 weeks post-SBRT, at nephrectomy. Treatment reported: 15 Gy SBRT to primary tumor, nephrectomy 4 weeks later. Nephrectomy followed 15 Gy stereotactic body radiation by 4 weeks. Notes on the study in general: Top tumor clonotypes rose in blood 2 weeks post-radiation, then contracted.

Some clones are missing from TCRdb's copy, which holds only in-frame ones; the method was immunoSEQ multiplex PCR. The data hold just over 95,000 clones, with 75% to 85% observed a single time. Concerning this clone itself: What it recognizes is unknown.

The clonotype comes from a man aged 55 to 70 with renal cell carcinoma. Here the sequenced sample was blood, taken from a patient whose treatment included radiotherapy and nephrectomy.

CDR3 in amino acids: CASSQPPLRGPEKLFF. In nucleotides, the CDR3 is TGCGCCAGCAGCCAACCCCCCCTCAGGGGGCCTGAAAAACTGTTTTTT. The J gene is TRBJ1-4, the V gene TRBV4-3; 8 positions match TRBD1. V shed 2 bases and J 7 bases; nucleotides not matched to a gene: 9. The CDR3 spans 16 residues. Germline lookup yields CDR1 LGHNA and CDR2 YSLEER.